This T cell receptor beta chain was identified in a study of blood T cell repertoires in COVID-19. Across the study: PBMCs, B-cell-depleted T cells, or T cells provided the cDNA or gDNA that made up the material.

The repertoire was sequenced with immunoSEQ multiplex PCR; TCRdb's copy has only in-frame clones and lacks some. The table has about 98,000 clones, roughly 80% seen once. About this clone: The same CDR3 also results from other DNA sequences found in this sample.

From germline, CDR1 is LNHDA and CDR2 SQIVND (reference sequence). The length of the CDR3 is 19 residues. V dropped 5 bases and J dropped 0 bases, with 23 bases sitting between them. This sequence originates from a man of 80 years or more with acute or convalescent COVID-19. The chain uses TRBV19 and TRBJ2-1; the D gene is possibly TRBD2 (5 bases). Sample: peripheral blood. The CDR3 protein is CASSLSSLGLTSSYNEQFF. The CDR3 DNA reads TGTGCCAGTAGTTTATCTAGCCTCGGGCTGACGAGCTCCTACAATGAGCAGTTCTTC.